This T cell receptor (beta chain) was documented in a study of OX40 agonist ivuxolimab in advanced cancers. Study background: As their treatment, patients were administered ivuxolimab, an agonistic anti-OX40 (CD134) antibody. 30% to 40% of patients had received prior checkpoint inhibitor therapy.

V gave up 1 base and J gave up 0 bases; unmatched junction bases: 4. Germline CDR1 reads SGHRS; CDR2 reads YFSETQ. This CDR3 has 15 amino acids. Baseline, cycle 4 day 1, and cycle 7 day 1 were the blood sampling points. Clones were read by immunoSEQ multiplex PCR, and TCRdb kept only the in-frame ones, dropping some. The sample lists approximately 100,000 clones; 90% were seen once. The chain is built from TRBV5-1 and TRBJ2-7; 7 bases are shared with TRBD2. The specimen comprised CD4+ or CD8+ T cells sorted from blood, sampled in a trial of the OX40 agonist ivuxolimab. The clonotype comes from an adult with an advanced solid tumor such as melanoma, head and neck, liver or kidney cancer. DNA of the CDR3: TGCGCCAGCAGCTTGAATGGCGGGAGCTCCTACGAGCAGTACTTC. This translates into CASSLNGGSSYEQYF.